The next 19 T cell receptor beta chains were all read from a single sample in a study of technical replicates of blood from a few donors. Repertoires were generated with immunoSEQ multiplex PCR, while TCRdb's copy carries only in-frame clones and drops some. The sample consists of around 80,000 clones, 95% to 98% of them appearing once. The sample comprised T cells isolated from PBMCs. These receptors originate from a human donor in good health.

The genes are TRBV11-2 and TRBJ2-2; 10 bases agree with TRBD2. Germline CDR1 and CDR2: SGHAT and FQNNGV. V lost 2 bases and J lost 4; bases outside the gene matches: 7. This CDR3 spans 17 amino acids. CDR3 sequence (DNA): TGTGCCAGCAGCTTAAAAGCGGGAGGGCCCGGCACCGGGGAGCTGTTTTTT. This gives the protein CASSLKAGGPGTGELFF.

The genes are TRBV28 and TRBJ1-1; D possibly corresponds to TRBD1 (6 bases). Trimming took off 3 bases at V and 6 bases at J, with 14 bases between the two ends. CDR1 and CDR2 (germline): MDHEN, SYDVKM. The CDR3 spans 14 residues. The CDR3 loop reads CASSFRIRQAEAFF. The CDR3 coding sequence is TGTGCCAGCAGTTTTAGAATCAGACAGGCTGAAGCTTTCTTT.

The rearrangement links TRBV5-4 to TRBJ1-1; possible D gene TRBD1, 5 bases. The V gene's germline CDR1 is SGHNT and CDR2 YYREEE (reference sequence). Trimming removed 10 bases at V and 0 bases at J, with 22 bases between. This CDR3 is built from 16 residues. CDR3 nucleotide sequence: TGTGCCGTAGCCGATCCGGGGGACGCAATGAACACTGAAGCTTTCTTT. Its protein is CAVADPGDAMNTEAFF. Full variable domain (remainder filled in from reference TRBV5-4 and TRBJ1-1): ETGVTQSPTHLIKTRGQQVTLRCSSQSGHNTVSWYQQALGQGPQFIFQYYREEENGRGNFPPRFSGLQFPNYSSELNVNALELDDSALYLCAVADPGDAMNTEAFFGQGTRLTVV.

This chain joins TRBV18 and TRBJ2-7; TRBD2 agrees at 9 bases. The J segment lost 2 bases and the V segment lost 4 bases, leaving 6 bases of the junction unmatched. From germline, CDR1 is KGHSH and CDR2 LQKENI. The length of the CDR3 is 15 residues. CDR3 DNA sequence: TGTGCCAGCTCACTCACTAGCGGGTGGACCTACGAGCAGTACTTC. Encoded protein: CASSLTSGWTYEQYF.

The chain recombines TRBV19 with TRBJ1-1, with D perhaps TRBD1 (5 bases). V gave up 1 base and J gave up 5 bases, with 17 bases separating them. Germline CDR1 reads LNHDA; CDR2 reads SQIVND (reference sequence). This CDR3 has 16 residues. DNA for the CDR3: TGTGCCAGTAGTATAGCCGTTCGGGGGAGACGGACTGAAGCTTTCTTT. Its protein is CASSIAVRGRRTEAFF.

This chain links TRBV27 with TRBJ1-1, with no clear D. Trimming shortened V by 7 bases and J by 3 bases, and 12 bases separated the two germline ends. Germline V CDR1 and CDR2: MNHEY, SMNVEV (reference sequence). This CDR3 has 13 residues. This CDR3 reads CASKVRRDTEAFF. DNA of the CDR3: TGTGCCAGCAAGGTGCGGCGGGACACTGAAGCTTTCTTT.

This chain connects TRBV6-5 to TRBJ2-3; D is perhaps TRBD1 (5 bases). Germline V gene sequence: CDR1 MNHEY, CDR2 SVGAGI. The V end lost 5 bases, the J end lost 3 bases, and 12 bases lay between the germline ends. The CDR3 totals 14 residues. The CDR3 sequence is CASSPQGFTDTQYF. The CDR3 DNA follows: TGTGCCAGCAGTCCCCAGGGATTTACAGATACGCAGTATTTT.

The J gene is TRBJ1-1, the V gene TRBV28; 9 positions agree with TRBD1. J lost 5 bases, V lost 5 bases, and 9 bases had no gene match. The CDR3 runs to 15 residues. Per the germline V gene, CDR1 is MDHEN and CDR2 is SYDVKM. The CDR3 DNA is TGTGCCAGCAGTCCTGTACAGGGGGCTCGGACTGAAGCTTTCTTT. Translated: CASSPVQGARTEAFF.

A single count supports this clone. V usage is TRBV6-1 and J usage is TRBJ2-7, with TRBD2 matching 8 bases. Germline-derived CDR1 and CDR2 are MNHNS and SASEGT. This CDR3 comprises 13 residues. V shed 6 bases, J shed 1 base, and the junction held 2 bases outside the gene matches. CDR3 DNA sequence: TGTGCCAGCAGCGGGAGGGTATCCTACGAGCAGTACTTC. It translates to CASSGRVSYEQYF.

The J gene is TRBJ1-2, the V gene TRBV9; D might be TRBD1 (5 bases). Deletions cut 0 bases from V and 4 bases from J, with 16 bases between. This CDR3 spans 16 amino acids. Germline V gives CDR1 SGDLS, CDR2 YYNGEE. The CDR3 loop reads CASSVGGSSRIYGYTF. In DNA, the CDR3 is TGTGCCAGCAGCGTAGGGGGCAGCTCCCGGATCTATGGCTACACCTTC.

V and J are TRBV9 and TRBJ2-1; 13 nucleotides agree with TRBD2. This CDR3 has 16 residues. The J segment lost 6 bases and the V segment lost 1 base, leaving 4 bases of the junction unmatched. Germline lookup yields CDR1 SGDLS and CDR2 YYNGEE. The CDR3 spells CASSVSGLAGVNEQFF. In nucleotides, the CDR3 is TGTGCCAGCAGCGTATCCGGACTAGCGGGAGTCAATGAGCAGTTCTTC.

V and J are TRBV1 and TRBJ1-5; the table assigns TRBD1, which was not confirmed against the DNA. TRBV1 is tagged as a pseudogene. This CDR3 has 18 residues. The CDR3 sequence is CTSSRLGTGRKGNQPQHF. CDR3 DNA sequence: TGCACCAGCAGCCGATTGGGGACAGGTAGGAAAGGCAATCAGCCCCAGCATTTT.

The CDR3: CASRQGDITEAFF. In DNA form, the CDR3 reads TGTGCCAGCAGACAGGGGGATATCACTGAAGCTTTCTTT. The gene calls are TRBV2 and TRBJ1-1, with 8 bases identical to TRBD1. The germline gives CDR1 SNHLY, CDR2 FYNNEI. The ends lost 6 bases at V and 4 bases at J; junction bases unmatched: 4. This CDR3 is 13 amino acids long.

The chain recombines TRBV30 with TRBJ1-5; D unresolved. This CDR3 comprises 13 residues. Germline-derived CDR1 and CDR2 are GTSNPN and SVGIG (reference sequence). V lost 1 base and J lost 0, with 4 bases in between. CDR3 in DNA: TGTGCCTGGAGTGGAGATAGCAATCAGCCCCAGCATTTT. Translating gives CAWSGDSNQPQHF. Complete variable domain (other parts from reference TRBV30 and TRBJ1-5): SQTIHQWPATLVQPVGSPLSLECTVEGTSNPNLYWYRQAAGRGLQLLFYSVGIGQISSEVPQNLSASRPQDRQFILSSKKLLLSDSGFYLCAWSGDSNQPQHFGDGTRLSIL.

This chain uses TRBV2 with TRBJ2-7; 9 bases align to TRBD2. Germline CDR1 SNHLY, CDR2 FYNNEI. CDR3 length: 16 residues. J was trimmed by 4 bases and V by 4 bases; bases with no gene match: 11. For the CDR3, the DNA is TGTGCCAGCAGTGCCTTAATAGCGGGAGATACTTACGAGCAGTACTTC. Translated, it gives CASSALIAGDTYEQYF.

CDR3 DNA sequence: TGTGCCAGCAGCGTAGTTGGAGGGAGTAGCACCTACGAGCAGTACTTC. Encoded protein: CASSVVGGSSTYEQYF. The chain has TRBV9 and TRBJ2-7; D might be TRBD2 (6 bases). Trimming took 0 bases from V and 2 from J, leaving 15 bases between them. There are 16 residues in the CDR3. In germline, CDR1 is SGDLS, CDR2 YYNGEE. The full variable domain, in which reference TRBV9 and TRBJ2-7 provide the parts outside the CDR3, is DSGVTQTPKHLITATGQRVTLRCSPRSGDLSVYWYQQSLDQGLQFLIQYYNGEERAKGNILERFSAQQFPDLHSELNLSSLELGDSALYFCASSVVGGSSTYEQYFGPGTRLTVT.

The V and J genes are TRBV2 and TRBJ1-2, with D perhaps matching TRBD1 (6 bases). V was pared by 6 bases and J by 4 bases, with 15 bases between. Germline values: CDR1 SNHLY, CDR2 FYNNEI. This CDR3 is 14 amino acids long. The CDR3 DNA is TGTGCCAGCAGAGCTACAACAGGGTTCTATGGCTACACCTTC. Translation: CASRATTGFYGYTF.

J is TRBJ2-2 and V is TRBV4-2, with TRBD1 matching 9 bases. There are 19 residues in the CDR3. Germline CDR1 is LGHNA and CDR2 is YNFKEQ. Trimming cost V 4 bases and J 2 bases; bases outside gene matches: 14. Here the CDR3 reads CASSRITGTGSLNTGELFF. The CDR3, as DNA: TGTGCCAGCAGCCGGATCACCGGGACAGGGAGCTTAAACACCGGGGAGCTGTTTTTT.

The chain employs TRBV28 and TRBJ1-2, with a possible D match to TRBD1 (5 bases). Germline V gene sequence: CDR1 MDHEN, CDR2 SYDVKM. Trimming took off 10 bases at V and 4 bases at J, with 19 bases between the two ends. CDR3 length: 14 amino acids. The CDR3 DNA reads as TGTGCCACACTCACGGGGGAGGGATTCTATGGCTACACCTTC. Protein: CATLTGEGFYGYTF.